A selection of T cell receptor beta chains follows, all from one sample in a study of T cell responses to AZD1222 COVID-19 vaccine. TCRdb's copy holds only in-frame clones and misses some; the assay was immunoSEQ multiplex PCR. There are about 150,000 clones in the sample; about nine tenths occur only once, and approximately 6.6% lies in the top ten. Sequences were derived from peripheral blood, sampled after recovery from COVID-19. The receptor source for this set is an adult who had recovered from COVID-19. The CDR3 runs from the conserved cysteine through the conserved F or W. Each record gives: V gene, J gene, CDR3 protein.

TRBV9,TRBJ2-7,CASSVEASPSSYEQYF
TRBV24-1,TRBJ2-1,CATSEAGRSQASEQFF
TRBV28,TRBJ1-2,CASSLTPSGGYTF
TRBV14,TRBJ1-3,CASRWAGTNTIYF
TRBV7-3,TRBJ2-3,CASTLREGDTQYF
TRBV9,TRBJ2-5,CASSRLAGVQETQYF
TRBV5-1,TRBJ2-2,CASIPGLRNTGELFF
TRBV10-3,TRBJ2-1,CAISLTELLGEQFF
TRBV7-8,TRBJ1-2,CASSSPGEDAKGNGYTF
TRBV3-1/TRBV3-2,TRBJ2-7,CASSQDPHRVGEQYF
TRBV29-1,TRBJ1-1,CSVWVRMNTEAFF
TRBV7-2,TRBJ1-2,CASSLGGQVGGYTF
TRBV19,TRBJ2-7,CASSIDLESEQYF
TRBV5-1,TRBJ2-7,CASSSYPLGGVRAGPDYEQYF
TRBV5-1,TRBJ1-1,CASSFSQGGNTEAFF
TRBV11-3,TRBJ1-1,CASSFQGGTEAFF
TRBV2,TRBJ2-5,CASSESGGGHQETQYF
TRBV29-1,TRBJ2-7,CSVARNLEQYF
TRBV5-1,TRBJ2-5,CASRLGLAQETQYF
TRBV6-2/TRBV6-3,TRBJ2-7,CASRPHRGSRNEQYF
TRBV7-6,TRBJ1-3,CASSLGTGLSGNTIYF
TRBV28,TRBJ1-1,CASSVLGLNTEAFF
TRBV13,TRBJ2-1,CASSSFWDRDNEQFF
TRBV19,TRBJ2-5,CASSTDPFQETQYF
TRBV19,TRBJ2-7,CASSRGTSGSYEQYF
TRBV5-1,TRBJ2-2,CASSYQGETGELFF
TRBV7-2,TRBJ1-1,CASSLRLTTEAFF
TRBV6-1,TRBJ1-5,CASSPPTDQPQHF
TRBV5-4,TRBJ2-7,CASSLGHRGLDNEQYF
TRBV7-8,TRBJ2-5,CASSLGRVETQYF
TRBV7-8,TRBJ2-1,CASGAGGPYEQFF
TRBV28,TRBJ1-6,CASVEVWNNSPLHF
TRBV4-1,TRBJ1-2,CASSQGSTGVYGYTF
TRBV19,TRBJ2-1,CASRLAGGVNEQFF
TRBV4-2,TRBJ2-5,CASSQGTSGQETQYF
TRBV18,TRBJ2-1,CASSKGASGSNEQFF
TRBV7-5,TRBJ1-4,CVRSSQRRPNEKLFF
TRBV3-1/TRBV3-2,TRBJ1-6,CASNSDSEVFYSPLHF
TRBV9,TRBJ1-3,CASSAGTGGVGNTIYF
TRBV21-1,TRBJ1-4,CASSPQGRNNEKLFF
TRBV20-1,TRBJ1-5,CSASRVTGESQPQHF
TRBV7-9,TRBJ1-4,CASSYLFGQGPEANEKLFF
TRBV11-3,TRBJ2-3,CASSSATGFTDTQYF
TRBV7-8,TRBJ1-5,CASSDLQEGQPQHF
TRBV19,TRBJ2-1,CASSISGQGRIEQFF
TRBV29-1,TRBJ2-7,CSVKGPYEQYF